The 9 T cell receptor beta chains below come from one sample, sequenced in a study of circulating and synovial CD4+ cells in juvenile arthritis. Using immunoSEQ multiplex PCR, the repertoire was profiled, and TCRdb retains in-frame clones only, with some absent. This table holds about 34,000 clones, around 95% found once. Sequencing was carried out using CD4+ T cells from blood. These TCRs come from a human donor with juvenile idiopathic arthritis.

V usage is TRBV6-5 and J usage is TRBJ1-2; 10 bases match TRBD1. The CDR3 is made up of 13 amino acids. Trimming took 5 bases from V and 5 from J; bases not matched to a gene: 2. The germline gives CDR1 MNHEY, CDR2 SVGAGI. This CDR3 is CASSKGQGYGYTF. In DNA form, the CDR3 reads TGTGCCAGCAGTAAGGGACAGGGGTATGGCTACACCTTC.

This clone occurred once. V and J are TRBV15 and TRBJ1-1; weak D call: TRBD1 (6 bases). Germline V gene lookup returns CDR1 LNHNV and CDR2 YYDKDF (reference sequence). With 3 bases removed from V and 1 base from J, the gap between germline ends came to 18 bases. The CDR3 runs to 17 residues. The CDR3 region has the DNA TGTGCCACCAGCAGCCTCACGGTTAGGACAGAGAACACTGAAGCTTTCTTT. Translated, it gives CATSSLTVRTENTEAFF.

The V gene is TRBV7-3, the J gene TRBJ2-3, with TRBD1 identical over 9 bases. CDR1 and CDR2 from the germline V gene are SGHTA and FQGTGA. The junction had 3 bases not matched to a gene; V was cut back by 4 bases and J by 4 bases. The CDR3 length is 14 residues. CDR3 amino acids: CASSSRQGADTQYF. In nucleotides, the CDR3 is TGTGCCAGCAGCTCCCGACAGGGGGCAGATACGCAGTATTTT. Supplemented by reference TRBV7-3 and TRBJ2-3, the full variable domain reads GAGVSQTPSNKVTEKGKYVELRCDPISGHTALYWYRQSLGQGPEFLIYFQGTGAADDSGLPNDRFFAVRPEGSVSTLKIQRTERGDSAVYLCASSSRQGADTQYFGPGTRLTVL.

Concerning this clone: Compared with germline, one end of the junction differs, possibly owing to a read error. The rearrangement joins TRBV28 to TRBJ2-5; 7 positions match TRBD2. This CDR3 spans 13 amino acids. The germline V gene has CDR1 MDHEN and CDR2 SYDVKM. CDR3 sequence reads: CAISKRGQETQYF. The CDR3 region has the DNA TGTGCCATCAGTAAGCGGGGACAAGAGACCCAGTACTTC.

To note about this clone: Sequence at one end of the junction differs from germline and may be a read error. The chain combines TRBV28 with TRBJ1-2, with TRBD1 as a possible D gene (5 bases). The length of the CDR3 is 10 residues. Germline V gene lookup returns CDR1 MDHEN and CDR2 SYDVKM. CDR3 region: CASSQDIEAF. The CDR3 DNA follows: TGTGCCAGCAGCCAGGACATCGAGGCCTTC.

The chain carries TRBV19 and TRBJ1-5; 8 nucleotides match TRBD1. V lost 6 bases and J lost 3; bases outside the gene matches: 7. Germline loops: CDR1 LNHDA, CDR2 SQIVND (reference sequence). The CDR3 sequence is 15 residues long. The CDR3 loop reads CASRRGQEVNQPQHF. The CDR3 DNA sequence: TGTGCCAGTAGACGGGGACAGGAAGTCAATCAGCCCCAGCATTTT.

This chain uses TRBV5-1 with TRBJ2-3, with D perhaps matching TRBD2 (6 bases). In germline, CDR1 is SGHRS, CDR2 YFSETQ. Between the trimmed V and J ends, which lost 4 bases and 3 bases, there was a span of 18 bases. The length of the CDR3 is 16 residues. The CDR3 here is CASSEGTVQGTDTQYF. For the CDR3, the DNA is TGCGCCAGCAGCGAGGGGACTGTACAAGGTACAGATACGCAGTATTTT.

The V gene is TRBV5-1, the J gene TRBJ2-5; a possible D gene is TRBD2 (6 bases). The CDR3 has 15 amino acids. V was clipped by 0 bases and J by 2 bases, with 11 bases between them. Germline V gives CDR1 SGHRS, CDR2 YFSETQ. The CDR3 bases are TGCGCCAGCAGCTTGGCCGGGACTGATCAAGAGACCCAGTACTTC. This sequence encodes CASSLAGTDQETQYF.

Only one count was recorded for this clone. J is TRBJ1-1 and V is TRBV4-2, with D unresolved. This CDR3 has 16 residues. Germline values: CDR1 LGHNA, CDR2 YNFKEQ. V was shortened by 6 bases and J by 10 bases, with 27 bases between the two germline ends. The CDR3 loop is CASSPRAPGYNPPAFF. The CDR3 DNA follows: TGTGCCAGCAGTCCAAGGGCGCCGGGGTATAACCCCCCAGCTTTCTTT.